This paragraph covers one T cell receptor (beta chain) sequence. Recovery meant two consecutive negative NP/OP PCR tests, professional clearance, or resolved symptoms. Repertoires were generated with immunoSEQ multiplex PCR, while TCRdb's copy carries only in-frame clones and drops some. The table lists 320,000 or so clones, roughly 89% of them singletons. The data were taken from a study of blood T cell repertoires in COVID-19. V was pared by 4 bases and J by 5 bases, with 4 bases of the junction left unmatched. The V gene's germline CDR1 is LGHDT and CDR2 YNNKEL (reference sequence). The CDR3 contains 15 residues.

The source of this sequence is a man in his sixties who had recovered from COVID-19. The rearrangement joins TRBV3-1 (or the pseudogene TRBV3-2) to TRBJ2-1; 11 nucleotides line up with TRBD2. The sample taken for sequencing was PBMCs or T cells enriched from blood (not recorded which). The CDR3 spells CASSLAGGPNNEQFF. CDR3 sequence (DNA): TGTGCCAGCAGCCTAGCGGGAGGGCCCAACAATGAGCAGTTCTTC.